The table lists the clone carrying this T cell receptor beta chain with a few counts. Each CDR3 protein is one row after TCRdb ran MiXCR on the RT-PCR reads. The table lists roughly 960,000 distinct CDR3 sequences, more than 15% of them singletons. CDR3 size: 20 residues. The germline CDR1 and CDR2 sequences are SGHAT and FQNNGV. V was pared by 0 bases and J by 2 bases, with 15 bases of the junction left unmatched. These data originate in a study of patients and donors after allogeneic stem cell transplantation. The V gene is TRBV11-2, the J gene TRBJ2-3, with 9 bases matching TRBD2. Specimen: blood, either unsorted or a sorted T cell fraction (not recorded which). The clonotype comes from a human donor who was either an allogeneic HSCT recipient or a stem cell or donor lymphocyte infusion donor (not recorded which). It is not recorded whose cells these are; they may come from a transplant donor. The CDR3 loop is CASSLELAGSKVPITDTQYF. The DNA for the CDR3 is TGTGCCAGCAGCTTAGAGCTAGCGGGGTCGAAAGTCCCTATCACAGATACGCAGTATTTT.